This TCR beta chain is drawn from a study of OX40 agonist ivuxolimab in advanced cancers. Regarding the complete study: Ivuxolimab was a fully human IgG2 agonistic monoclonal antibody targeting the costimulatory receptor OX40 (CD134). Intravenous ivuxolimab was administered to patients every 2 weeks at six dose levels: 0.01, 0.1, 0.3, 1.5, 3 and 10 mg/kg. Of the 50 to 55 patients in dose escalation, about 20 had hepatocellular carcinoma, about 15 had melanoma, 9 had renal cell carcinoma and 9 had head and neck cancer. A male proportion of about 79% and a mean age of 60 years, ranging from roughly 20 to 80, were recorded for the dose-escalation cohort. Prior anti-PD-1, anti-PD-L1 or anti-CTLA-4 therapy was permitted, and checkpoint inhibitors had been received by about 36% of dose-escalation patients. Three dose-escalation patients achieved partial responses, one with hepatocellular carcinoma and two with cutaneous melanoma. Peripheral TCRbeta sequencing aimed to test whether ivuxolimab altered TCR sequence diversity and caused clonal T-cell expansion. The monotherapy dose-escalation portion (N of about 49 patients) of the phase I ivuxolimab trial is reported in the paper. The full study reports these points: In the 0.1-3.0 mg/kg groups, partial responders were among the patients with the lowest normalized peripheral clonal expansion, particularly in CD8+ T cells. After ivuxolimab, more expanded clones were found on average in CD8+ T cells than in CD4+ T cells. At doses of 0.1 to 3.0 mg/kg, clonal expansion of both CD4+ and CD8+ blood T cells was observed from baseline to week 6. Low levels of normalized T-cell clonal expansion were also seen in some nonresponding patients. Which antigens the clonally expanded peripheral T cells were specific for was not determined.

Turning to this clone: Its specific antigen is unknown. Within one base of it there is no much larger clone, and no base qualities were kept.

The CDR3 contains 16 residues, cysteine and phenylalanine counted. Just the 48-base CDR3 DNA is kept, in frame starting at base 1. Relative to germline, V is missing 4 bases and J is missing 0 bases, with 7 bases of the junction outside any gene match. The germline V gene specifies SGHRS as CDR1 and YFSETQ as CDR2. Patients with a history of autoimmune disease or receiving systemic immunosuppression were excluded from the trial. In every dose cohort, peripheral blood was drawn for TCR sequencing at baseline, cycle 4 day 1, and cycle 7 day 1. The samples were taken from a phase I, first-in-human, multicenter, open-label dose-escalation trial of ivuxolimab. The trial enrolled adults with locally advanced or metastatic head and neck squamous cell, hepatocellular, melanoma or renal cell carcinoma. Before TCR sequencing, CD4+ and CD8+ T cells were separately sorted from peripheral blood. To sequence the TCRbeta CDR3 region, genomic DNA was isolated from the sorted cells. TCRbeta CDR3 regions were sequenced using the immunoSEQ Assay. TCRdb retrieved this table from immuneACCESS and kept in-frame rearrangements only. Not all clones are present; in checked studies, unresolved V genes account for under half, and no reason is known for the remainder. Recorded for this sample are tens of thousands of clones; roughly four fifths of them occurred a single time. The ten largest clones represent approximately 6.3% of the sample.

The chain joins TRBV5-1 to TRBJ1-1; 9 of the junction bases match TRBD1. The clonotype was recovered from an adult with an advanced solid tumor such as melanoma, head and neck, liver or kidney cancer. The sequenced sample was CD4+ or CD8+ T cells sorted from blood, obtained in a trial of the OX40 agonist ivuxolimab. The CDR3: CASSPGTGTMNTEAFF. The nucleotide sequence reads as follows: TGCGCCAGCAGCCCAGGGACAGGGACTATGAACACTGAAGCTTTCTTT.